These T cell receptor beta chains were read from a single sample in a study of Ad26.COV2.S vaccination and SARS-CoV-2 variants. The protocol was immunoSEQ multiplex PCR, while the TCRdb copy is restricted to in-frame clones and leaves out a portion. This sample yields 350,000 to 500,000 clones, of which 89% are seen a single time; around 2.5% belongs to the top ten. The specimen was peripheral blood, collected in a trial of Ad26.COV2.S vaccine versus placebo. These receptor sequences come from a person between 18 and 65 years old who received the Ad26.COV2.S COVID-19 vaccine or a placebo. The CDR3 runs from the conserved cysteine through the conserved F or W. A D gene is named only where the DNA matches it firmly. Size values are once, few and many counts, or a class for expanded clones, and some rows have none.

abundance	v_gene	j_gene	d_gene	CDR3nt	CDR3aa
.	TRBV7-2	TRBJ2-3	.	TGTGCCAGCACCCTTAGGGCGTCCCAAATGGATACGCAGTATTTT	CASTLRASQMDTQYF
.	TRBV7-3	TRBJ1-1	.	TGTGCCAGCAGCTTAAAGGGTCGGGGGCAATACACTGAAGCTTTCTTT	CASSLKGRGQYTEAFF
once	TRBV28	TRBJ1-5	.	TGTGCCAGCAGTCACACCCTGCAGGATCCCAGACTATATAGCAATCAGCCCCAGCATTTT	CASSHTLQDPRLYSNQPQHF
.	TRBV18	TRBJ1-1	TRBD1	TGTGCCAGCTCACCTGAGACAGGGGGATCCGACACTGAAGCTTTCTTT	CASSPETGGSDTEAFF
once	TRBV5-1	TRBJ1-3	.	TGCGCCAGCAGCCCGGACGGAGGCTCTGGAAACACCATATATTTT	CASSPDGGSGNTIYF
.	TRBV5-4	TRBJ1-1	TRBD1	TGTGCCAGCAGCTCGTACAGGGGAGACACTGAAGCTTTCTTT	CASSSYRGDTEAFF
.	TRBV9	TRBJ1-2	.	TGTGCCAGCAGCTTACAGTCAAACTATGGCTACACCTTC	CASSLQSNYGYTF
.	TRBV6-2/TRBV6-3	TRBJ1-5	TRBD1	TGTGCCAGCAGTTCCTCTCGACAGGGAGTCGGGCCCCAGCATTTT	CASSSSRQGVGPQHF
once	TRBV10-1	TRBJ1-1	.	TGCGCCAGCAGTGTCACCGGGACGGGGCTTGAAGCTTTCTTT	CASSVTGTGLEAFF
.	TRBV5-1	TRBJ2-3	.	TGCGCCAGCACCTCGGGGAGCACAGATACGCAGTATTTT	CASTSGSTDTQYF
.	TRBV4-2	TRBJ1-1	TRBD1	TGTGCCAGCAGCCAACAGACAGGGCGGGCTTTCTTT	CASSQQTGRAFF
.	TRBV11-3	TRBJ1-1	.	TGTGCCAGCAGCCCCCTCCCCGGGGCAGGGGAATGGACTGAAGCTTTCTTT	CASSPLPGAGEWTEAFF
.	TRBV4-3	TRBJ2-7	.	TGCGCCAGCAGCCAAGAAAGGGGGAGGTCCTACGAGCAGTACTTC	CASSQERGRSYEQYF
.	TRBV5-8	TRBJ2-1	.	TGTGCCAGCAGCTTGGACTATCTAGCGTCCTACAATGAGCAGTTCTTC	CASSLDYLASYNEQFF
.	TRBV29-1	TRBJ2-1	.	TGCAGCGTTGATCTGGACAGATCCTACAATGAGCAGTTCTTC	CSVDLDRSYNEQFF
.	TRBV3-1/TRBV3-2	TRBJ2-7	.	TGTGCCAGCAGCCAAGATAGTTTCTCGCTAGTGGGGGGCTACGAGCAGTACTTC	CASSQDSFSLVGGYEQYF
.	TRBV11-3	TRBJ2-2	TRBD2	TGTGCCAGCACGGCCGGGAGGGCGCGGAACACCGGGGAGCTGTTTTTT	CASTAGRARNTGELFF
.	TRBV6-1	TRBJ2-7	.	TGTGCCAGCAGTGAAGTAGGGGGACGGTTCTACGAGCAGTACTTC	CASSEVGGRFYEQYF
.	TRBV5-1	TRBJ2-1	TRBD2	TGCGCCAGCAGCTTCTTCACTAGCGGGAGCGCGGATGAGCAGTTCTTC	CASSFFTSGSADEQFF
.	TRBV6-2/TRBV6-3	TRBJ2-1	.	TGTGCCAGCAGTTATAGGGGAGGTAACTACAATGAGCAGTTCTTC	CASSYRGGNYNEQFF
.	TRBV6-2/TRBV6-3	TRBJ1-6	.	TGTGCCAGCAGTTACTTCGAGGGAAGTAATTCACCCCTCCACTTT	CASSYFEGSNSPLHF
.	TRBV24-1	TRBJ2-1	.	TGTGCCACCAGTGAGTCCGGTGGAATCTACAATGAGCAGTTCTTC	CATSESGGIYNEQFF
.	TRBV6-1	TRBJ2-1	.	TGTGCCAGCAGTGGAAAGGACCGCGGGTGGAGCTCCTACAATGAGCAGTTCTTC	CASSGKDRGWSSYNEQFF
.	TRBV19	TRBJ1-1	TRBD1	TGTGCCAGTAGTCCAGGACAGGTCACTGAAGCTTTCTTT	CASSPGQVTEAFF
.	TRBV4-1	TRBJ2-3	TRBD2	TGCGCCAGCAGAACTCTAGCGGGAGGGCCGAGAGATACGCAGTATTTT	CASRTLAGGPRDTQYF
.	TRBV28	TRBJ1-2	.	TGTGCCAGCAGTTTATACCCGGAACAGGGCTACACCTTC	CASSLYPEQGYTF
.	TRBV4-2	TRBJ2-7	TRBD1	TGTGCCAGCAGCCATTCCGGGACAGGGTCTGGCGAGCAGTACTTC	CASSHSGTGSGEQYF
.	TRBV9	TRBJ1-1	TRBD1	TGTGCCAGCAGCGTGGGTGGGACAGGGGGAAGAAACACTGAAGCTTTCTTT	CASSVGGTGGRNTEAFF
.	TRBV4-3	TRBJ2-3	.	TGCGCCAGCAGCCAAGGATCCTTAGGAGATACGCAGTATTTT	CASSQGSLGDTQYF
once	TRBV4-3	TRBJ2-7	TRBD1	TGCGCCAGCAGCCAACTCAACCGGGACAGGGGCTACGAGCAGTACTTC	CASSQLNRDRGYEQYF
.	TRBV6-2/TRBV6-3	TRBJ2-1	TRBD2	TGTGCCAGCAGTTACAGGCCTAGCGGGAACAATGAGCAGTTCTTC	CASSYRPSGNNEQFF